The rows below give T cell receptor beta chains drawn from one sample of a study of blood T cell repertoires in COVID-19. Generated by immunoSEQ multiplex PCR, the TCRdb table keeps only in-frame clones and is missing some. Among a few hundred thousand clones listed, 91% were seen once. The specimen sequenced was PBMCs or T cells enriched from blood (not recorded which). These receptors all stem from a human donor in a cohort exposed to, infected with or recovered from COVID-19 (not recorded which). The donor label of this sample is uncertain. CDR3s include the opening cysteine and the closing phenylalanine or tryptophan. Each record gives: J gene, D gene, V gene, CDR3 length, clone size, CDR3 DNA, CDR3 protein. A D gene is named only where the DNA matches it firmly. Expanded clones are given a class, and other clones once, few, many or no size at all.

>TRBJ2-3|TRBD1|TRBV11-3|15|-
TGTGCCAGCAGCCGAGGACAGGGTGGAGCAGATACGCAGTATTTT
CASSRGQGGADTQYF
>TRBJ1-4|-|TRBV5-6|14|-
TGTGCCAGCAGCTCCGGGGGGTCGGGTGAAAAACTGTTTTTT
CASSSGGSGEKLFF
>TRBJ1-5|-|TRBV30|13|-
TGTGCCTGGAGTTTCAGTAGCAATCAGCCCCAGCATTTT
CAWSFSSNQPQHF
>TRBJ1-1|TRBD1|TRBV29-1|15|-
TGCAGCCCCTACCCTCACCAGGGGGTGAACACTGAAGCTTTCTTT
CSPYPHQGVNTEAFF
>TRBJ2-7|-|TRBV19|13|-
TGTGCCAGTAGTTCGACGGCTGCAGGCGAGCAGTACTTC
CASSSTAAGEQYF
>TRBJ1-1|-|TRBV10-2|14|-
TGCGCCAGCAGTGAAGTTGGAGGGAACACTGAAGCTTTCTTT
CASSEVGGNTEAFF
>TRBJ2-2|TRBD2|TRBV7-8|19|-
TGTGCCAGCAGCTTATTTCGGACTAGCGGGGAAAAGGGAACCGGGGAGCTGTTTTTT
CASSLFRTSGEKGTGELFF
>TRBJ1-4|-|TRBV19|15|-
TGTGCCAGTAGTCTTCCGGGGGGTGCTAATGAAAAACTGTTTTTT
CASSLPGGANEKLFF
>TRBJ1-1|TRBD1|TRBV19|16|-
TGTGCCAGTAGTCCCTGGGACAGGTGGCGAGGGACTGAAGCTTTCTTT
CASSPWDRWRGTEAFF
>TRBJ2-7|-|TRBV7-9|15|-
TGTGCCAGCAGCCTACAGGGACGAAGGAACTACGAGCAGTACTTC
CASSLQGRRNYEQYF
>TRBJ1-2|TRBD1|TRBV3-1/TRBV3-2|15|-
TGTGCCAGCAGCCGAGGGACAGGATCTAACTATGGCTACACCTTC
CASSRGTGSNYGYTF
>TRBJ2-5|TRBD1|TRBV4-1|13|-
TGCGCCAGCAGCGGGGGACAGCAAGAGACCCAGTACTTC
CASSGGQQETQYF
>TRBJ1-1|TRBD1|TRBV2|14|-
TGTGCCAGCAGTATACGAGGGGGCTTCACTGAAGCTTTCTTT
CASSIRGGFTEAFF
>TRBJ1-1|-|TRBV7-2|16|-
TGTGCCAGCAGCTATTATGGGGGGGGAACGAACACTGAAGCTTTCTTT
CASSYYGGGTNTEAFF
>TRBJ2-5|TRBD2|TRBV30|16|-
TGTGCCTGGAGAGGCCCTAGCGGGGGCCCACAAGAGACCCAGTACTTC
CAWRGPSGGPQETQYF
>TRBJ1-5|TRBD1|TRBV24-1|16|-
TGTGCCACCAGTGATTTTTGGCAGGGGGCGAATCAGCCCCAGCATTTT
CATSDFWQGANQPQHF
>TRBJ1-2|-|TRBV4-3|15|-
TGCGCCAGCAGCCAGGGGCCCCGAAGACCTTATGGCTACACCTTC
CASSQGPRRPYGYTF
>TRBJ2-3|TRBD1|TRBV29-1|14|-
TGCAGCGTTTCACAGGGGGCGCGGTCAGATACGCAGTATTTT
CSVSQGARSDTQYF
>TRBJ1-1|TRBD1|TRBV5-6|15|-
TGTGCCAGCAGCTGGGGACAGGGATTGAACACTGAAGCTTTCTTT
CASSWGQGLNTEAFF
>TRBJ1-1|-|TRBV5-6|11|once
TGTGCCAGCAGCTTGGCTGGGGCGGCTTTCTTT
CASSLAGAAFF
>TRBJ1-5|-|TRBV18|15|-
TGTGCCAGCTCCCAAGATACAGGGTTAAATCAGCCCCAGCATTTT
CASSQDTGLNQPQHF
>TRBJ2-3|TRBD2|TRBV10-3|17|-
TGTGCCATCAGTGAGTCGGTAGCGGGGGGGCTGAGGGATACGCAGTATTTT
CAISESVAGGLRDTQYF
>TRBJ2-3|-|TRBV6-5|13|-
TGTGCCAGCATCCCCGACGGAGCAGATACGCAGTATTTT
CASIPDGADTQYF
>TRBJ1-3|-|TRBV9|18|-
TGTGCCAGCAGCGTAGGAGGCGGCGTGAGGTCCTCTGGAAACACCATATATTTT
CASSVGGGVRSSGNTIYF
>TRBJ1-2|-|TRBV19|12|-
TGTGCCAGTTTTGCCAGAAACTATGGCTACACCTTC
CASFARNYGYTF
>TRBJ2-1|TRBD1|TRBV3-1/TRBV3-2|15|-
TGTGCCAGCAGCCCGGGGACAGGGAGATACAATGAGCAGTTCTTC
CASSPGTGRYNEQFF
>TRBJ1-5|-|TRBV19|14|many
TGTGCCAGTAGTATATGGTCATTTAGTCAGCCCCAGCATTTT
CASSIWSFSQPQHF
>TRBJ1-1|TRBD1|TRBV6-4|14|-
TGTGCCAGCAGGGGGGACAGGATGAACACTGAAGCTTTCTTT
CASRGDRMNTEAFF
>TRBJ1-1|-|TRBV2|13|-
TGTGCCAGCAGTGGACTCCGCAACACTGAAGCTTTCTTT
CASSGLRNTEAFF
>TRBJ1-1|TRBD1|TRBV7-9|15|once
TGTGCCAGCAGCAAGCGCAGGGGGCGTGGGACTGAAGCTTTCTTT
CASSKRRGRGTEAFF
>TRBJ1-5|-|TRBV6-5|16|few
TGTGCCAGCAGTTCCTATTCCGGAGATAGCAATCAGCCCCAGCATTTT
CASSSYSGDSNQPQHF
>TRBJ2-7|TRBD1|TRBV6-4|13|-
TGTGCCAGCAGCCGGGACAGGGTATCCGAGCAGTACTTC
CASSRDRVSEQYF
>TRBJ1-5|-|TRBV7-7|16|few
TGTGCCAGCAGCCCCCCGGAGGGCGTAGTCAATCAGCCCCAGCATTTT
CASSPPEGVVNQPQHF
>TRBJ2-5|-|TRBV15|18|-
TGTGCCACCAGCTCAACAGGGAAGGCAAGGATTCTTGAAGAGACCCAGTACTTC
CATSSTGKARILEETQYF